The T cell receptor (beta chain) under discussion was sequenced for a study of blood T cell repertoires in COVID-19. Whole-study context: PBMCs, B-cell-depleted T cells, or T cells provided the cDNA or gDNA that made up the material.

TCRdb keeps only in-frame clones here, not all; method: immunoSEQ multiplex PCR. The table includes about 370,000 clones, roughly 90% detected once. V lost 3 bases and J lost 6, with 15 bases in between. This CDR3 region has 15 residues. Germline loops: CDR1 LNHDA, CDR2 SQIVND (reference sequence). The clonotype originates from a woman in her twenties or thirties with COVID-19, enrolled during active disease. What was sequenced was peripheral blood. The rearrangement joins TRBV19 to TRBJ1-5, with a possible D match to TRBD1 (6 bases). CDR3 nucleotides: TGTGCCAGTAGTATTTTCGGAGGGGGGGCTCAGCCCCAGCATTTT. This codes for CASSIFGGGAQPQHF.